The sequence of this TCR beta chain was determined in a study of T-cell memory formation after mild COVID-19 (dated by TCRdb to the early 2020s). With regard to the full study: Most TCR sequence clusters were specific to one of the two donors. In two donors, T-cell clones that expanded and contracted after mild COVID-19 were followed by sequencing TCRalpha and TCRbeta repertoires longitudinally. The cohort comprised two young, previously healthy adult volunteers, one female and one male.

Per the germline V gene, MGHDK is the CDR1 and SYGVNS is the CDR2. V is clipped by 1 base and J by 4 bases, and the sequence between their germline boundaries is 11 bases long. From its cysteine to its phenylalanine, the CDR3 spans 14 amino acids. Just the 42-base CDR3 DNA is kept, in frame starting at base 1. General study outcomes and caveats: Balanced CD4/CD8 phenotypes were observed for clones contracting from day 15 to 85, whereas a bias towards CD4+ was observed for a second wave of clones expanding from day 15 to 37. Some responding clones were detected in pre-infection memory, suggesting pre-existing cross-reactive memory T cells joined the SARS-CoV-2 response. Contracting CD4+ clones turned up mainly in the CM and EM memory subsets, whereas EMRA was where CD8+ clones were enriched. SARS-CoV-2 specificity was not confirmed for the second-wave clones peaking on day 37. The study included only a couple of mild cases, and larger cohorts that include severe cases with pre-infection samples were judged to be necessary.

This clonotype was recorded many times. Its antigen has not been determined. No quality values exist for individual bases; no much larger clone is one base distant. Sequencing was carried out with an Illumina NovaSeq 6000. TCRalpha and TCRbeta cDNA libraries were constructed by 5'RACE with constant-segment primers, with sample barcodes and unique molecular identifiers being introduced. Trizol reagent was used to extract RNA from every sample. Library amplification was performed in two PCR steps, and a second sample barcode and Illumina TruSeq adapters were introduced in the second step. Sequencing of libraries was performed on an Illumina NovaSeq with 2 x 150 bp paired-end reads. The original methods were these. Reads were demultiplexed and collapsed into UMI-guided consensus sequences with migec v1.2.7. Using mixcr v2.1.11, the UMI consensuses were aligned to TRA and TRB V and J templates and assembled into clonotypes. A clonotype was counted as expanded or contracted only when both edgeR and NoisET called the clonotype significant, with the noise models trained on biological replicates. For edgeR calls, the thresholds were a false discovery rate-adjusted p below 0.01 and a log2 fold-change of 1. As an exploratory analysis of dynamics, max-normalized trajectories of the 1000 most abundant clonotypes were examined by PCA with hierarchical clustering. The CD4 or CD8 phenotype of responding clones was assigned using the separately sequenced CD4+ and CD8+ repertoires. TCRdb's own reprocessing of the public reads used fastp at Q25 and MiXCR and kept productive beta chains. Entries are consolidated by CDR3 protein sequence, retaining the most common genes and DNA. TCRdb assigned the V and J calls; the authors' analysis was not used. Present in this sample are 250,000 to 350,000 distinct CDR3 sequences, 15% to 20% of which were seen just once. The ten biggest clones cover around 23% of the sample.

Ficoll-Paque density gradient centrifugation was used to isolate PBMCs. This sequence originates from a young man who had mild COVID-19 (a few samples of this study predate the infection). The sample titles of this study are shuffled in the database, so cell type and time point are left out; the donor was told from shared clones. The chain is encoded by TRBV25-1 joined to TRBJ2-7; the D gene lacks a confident call. The sequencing sample was made of PBMCs or a T cell subset sorted from them (not recorded which). The CDR3 in this case is CASSESDWRYEQYF. Read as DNA, the sequence is TGTGCCAGCAGTGAATCGGATTGGCGTTACGAGCAGTACTTC.